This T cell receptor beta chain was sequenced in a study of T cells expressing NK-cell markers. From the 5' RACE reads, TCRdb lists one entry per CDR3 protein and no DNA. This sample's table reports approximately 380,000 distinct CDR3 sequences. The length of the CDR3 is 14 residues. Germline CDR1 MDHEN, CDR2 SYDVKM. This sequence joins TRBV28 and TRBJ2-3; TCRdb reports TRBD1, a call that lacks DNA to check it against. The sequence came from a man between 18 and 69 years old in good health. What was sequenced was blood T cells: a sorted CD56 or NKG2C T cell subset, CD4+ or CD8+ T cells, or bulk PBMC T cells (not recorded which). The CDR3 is CASCLGGGGDTQYF.